Following are 15 T cell receptor beta chains from one sample sequenced in a study of tumor-infiltrating lymphocytes in primary liver carcinoma (TCRdb year 2017). Without any cell sorting, total RNA and DNA were co-extracted from about 21-30 mg of bulk tissue using the AllPrep DNA/RNA mini kit. Instrument used: Illumina HiSeq 2500. A constant-region primer and ProtoScript II reverse transcriptase were used to reverse-transcribe TCRbeta-specific cDNA from approximately 450 ng total RNA. The TCRbeta libraries were prepared through three rounds of nested multiplex PCR following a slightly modified ARM-PCR procedure. Each of the first two PCR rounds ran for approximately 9 cycles and used multiplex TRBV1-TRBV30 forward primers together with a Cbeta reverse primer. TCRdb handled the public reads itself, with Q25 trimming in fastp and clone calling in MiXCR, and kept productive beta chains. Rows merge per CDR3 protein into single entries with the most common DNA and genes. The sample includes 100,000 or so distinct CDR3 sequences, with around 83% observed a single time. Approximately 18% of the sample goes to the ten largest clones.

Specimen: liver tumor tissue from sampling region 3. The intended sense of this specimen's cell subset or site label: tumor region T3, left-lateral pole. The receptors derive from a man in his forties or fifties with primary liver carcinoma and hepatitis B virus infection.

Concerning this clonotype: The conserved final phenylalanine or tryptophan is absent from the CDR3, which likely points to a read error. The V call is TRBV13, the J call TRBJ2-7, with unresolved D. The length of the CDR3 is 14 residues. Germline V gene data show CDR1 as PRHDT and CDR2 as FYEKMQ (reference sequence). CDR3 residues: CASSSYTYSGEQYY. The DNA for the CDR3 is TGTGCTAGCAGCTCCTATACTTATTCGGGCGAGCAGTACTAC.

As concerns this clonotype: At one of its ends the junction is not consistent with the germline gene, which may arise from a read error. The chain combines TRBV4-2 with TRBJ2-5; 13 nucleotides agree with TRBD2. Germline CDR1 and CDR2: LGHNA and YNFKEQ. The CDR3 contains 20 residues. Here the CDR3 reads CASSQESGTSGISRRETQYF. The CDR3 nucleotides read TGTGCCAGCAGTCAAGAGTCCGGGACTAGCGGGATCTCGCGGCGGGAGACCCAGTACTTC.

Comments on this clonotype: One junction end disagrees with the germline gene, perhaps due to a read error. J is TRBJ2-3 and V is TRBV4-1; D gene uncertain. The germline V gene encodes CDR1 MGHRA and CDR2 YSYEKL. CDR3 length: 11 residues. As DNA, the CDR3 is TGCGCCGGCAGCCAGATAGATACGCAGTATTTT. It specifies CAGSQIDTQYF.

This clonotype was counted a single time. The gene calls are TRBV6-6 and TRBJ1-5; weak D call: TRBD1 (6 bases). This CDR3 has 16 amino acids. In germline, CDR1 is MNHNY, CDR2 SVGAGI (reference sequence). Trimming shortened V by 6 bases and J by 1 base, and 16 bases separated the two germline ends. The CDR3 DNA sequence: TGTGCCAGCAGAAATACAGGGACCTTGAGCAATCAGCCCCAGCATTTT. The encoded protein is CASRNTGTLSNQPQHF.

V gene TRBV29-1 combines with J gene TRBJ1-5; weak D call: TRBD1 (6 bases). CDR1 and CDR2 from the germline V gene are SQVTM and ANQGSEA. The CDR3 sequence is 13 residues long. V was trimmed by 7 bases and J by 16 bases, leaving 26 bases between them. Here the CDR3 DNA reads TGCAGCGCCGGAGGGGGGAGCGAATCAGCCCCCCATTTT. Translation gives CSAGGGSESAPHF.

In regard to this clonotype: The junction and the germline gene differ at one end; a read error may be behind it. The chain carries TRBV4-2 and TRBJ1-2; D is unresolved. CDR1 and CDR2 (germline): LGHNA, YNFKEQ. The CDR3 spans 14 residues. CDR3 in amino acids: CASIAPDGNYGYIF. Written as DNA, the CDR3 is TGTGCCAGCATCGCCCCTGATGGGAACTATGGCTACATCTTC.

In its sample, this clonotype was seen many times. The genes are TRBV28 and TRBJ2-2; TRBD1 matches 8 bases. The CDR3 sequence is 15 residues long. Per germline, CDR1 MDHEN and CDR2 SYDVKM. V lost 5 bases and J lost 0; bases outside the gene matches: 2. The DNA of the CDR3 is TGTGCCAGCAGTCGGACAGGGACGAACACCGGGGAGCTGTTTTTT. As protein: CASSRTGTNTGELFF. Full variable domain (missing parts from reference TRBV28 and TRBJ2-2): DVKVTQSSRYLVKRTGEKVFLECVQDMDHENMFWYRQDPGLGLRLIYFSYDVKMKEKGDIPEGYSVSREKKERFSLILESASTNQTSMYLCASSRTGTNTGELFFGEGSRLTVL.

This rearrangement joins TRBV5-6 to TRBJ2-7; D tentatively reads TRBD1 or TRBD2 (5 bases each). This CDR3 comprises 16 residues. Germline V gene data show CDR1 as SGHDT and CDR2 as YYEEEE. Trimming pared 1 base from V and 2 bases from J, leaving 16 bases between. In DNA, the CDR3 is TGTGCCAGCAGCTTGTTGGGGGTAGCTAACACCTACGAGCAGTACTTC. Its protein is CASSLLGVANTYEQYF.

Notes on this clonotype: One end of the junction does not line up with germline, which may come from a read error. The genes are TRBV4-1 and TRBJ2-1, with D perhaps being TRBD1 or TRBD2 (6 bases each). Germline V gene data show CDR1 as MGHRA and CDR2 as YSYEKL. There are 17 residues in the CDR3. This chain's CDR3 is CTSRREESGQLNSVQFF. In DNA, the CDR3 is TGCACCAGTAGGAGGGAGGAATCAGGACAGCTTAATAGCGTGCAGTTCTTC.

Of note for this clonotype: The germline gene is not matched at one end of the junction; a read error may be the cause. The gene calls are TRBV29-1 and TRBJ1-1; perhaps TRBD1 as D (5 bases). The CDR3 runs to 14 residues. Germline V gene data show CDR1 as SQVTM and CDR2 as ANQGSEA. The DNA for the CDR3 is TGTAGCGTTCTTCGGACTGACAGCAGCACTGAAGCTTTCTTT. Its protein product is CSVLRTDSSTEAFF.

This clonotype was detected a few times. One junction end disagrees with the germline gene, perhaps due to a read error. DNA for the CDR3: TGTACCAGCAGCCTAACTAGAAACGAGCAGTATTTC. Translating gives CTSSLTRNEQYF. The rearrangement links TRBV11-2 to TRBJ2-7; possibly TRBD2 for D (5 bases). Germline CDR1 reads SGHAT; CDR2 reads FQNNGV. The CDR3 is made up of 12 amino acids.

This chain links TRBV12-3 or TRBV12-4 with TRBJ2-2; 8 bases map to TRBD2. This CDR3 has 15 amino acids. Trimming cost V 3 bases and J 9 bases; bases outside gene matches: 9. This CDR3 is CASSLIRGGSWELFF. The CDR3 bases are TGTGCCAGCAGTTTGATACGGGGGGGATCCTGGGAGCTGTTTTTT.

This clonotype counts as medium-sized (0.01 to 0.1%). CDR3 amino acids: CASSLTGGLHTQYF. The CDR3 DNA is TGTGCCAGCAGCTTAACAGGGGGCTTACATACGCAGTATTTT. The genes are TRBV5-4 and TRBJ2-3; 9 bases match TRBD1. The length of the CDR3 is 14 residues. With 2 bases clipped from V and 7 bases from J, the junction kept 5 bases outside the gene matches. Germline assignment: CDR1 SGHNT and CDR2 YYREEE (reference sequence).

This clonotype was seen just once. At one end, the junction sequence differs from germline, possibly due to a read error. The rearrangement uses TRBV5-4 and TRBJ2-7; D is possibly TRBD1 or TRBD2 (7 bases each). This CDR3 comprises 16 residues. Germline loops: CDR1 SGHNT, CDR2 YYREEE (reference sequence). CDR3 DNA: TGTGCCAGCAGCTTGGGGGCGGGGGACAGCTTTTGCGAGCAGTATTTC. It specifies CASSLGAGDSFCEQYF. Using reference TRBV5-4 and TRBJ2-7 for the parts outside the CDR3, the full variable domain is ETGVTQSPTHLIKTRGQQVTLRCSSQSGHNTVSWYQQALGQGPQFIFQYYREEENGRGNFPPRFSGLQFPNYSSELNVNALELDDSALYLCASSLGAGDSFCEQYFGPGTRLTVT.

The chain uses TRBV7-9 and TRBJ2-7; D is unclear. This CDR3 has 14 residues. The V gene's germline CDR1 is SEHNR and CDR2 FQNEAQ (reference sequence). The CDR3 coding sequence is TGTGTCTGCAGCACTACGGGCCCCCCATACGAGCAGTACTTC. Its translation is CVCSTTGPPYEQYF.